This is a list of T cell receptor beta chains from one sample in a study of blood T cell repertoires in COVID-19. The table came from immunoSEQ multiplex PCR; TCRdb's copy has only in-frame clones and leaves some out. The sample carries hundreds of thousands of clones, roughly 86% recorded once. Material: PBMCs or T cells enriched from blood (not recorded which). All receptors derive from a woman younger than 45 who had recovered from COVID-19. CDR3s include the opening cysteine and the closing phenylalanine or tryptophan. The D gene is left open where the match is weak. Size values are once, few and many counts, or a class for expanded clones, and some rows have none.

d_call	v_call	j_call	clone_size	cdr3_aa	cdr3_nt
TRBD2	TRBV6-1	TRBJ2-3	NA	CASSETSGRLDTQYF	TGTGCCAGCAGTGAAACTAGCGGGAGGTTGGATACGCAGTATTTT
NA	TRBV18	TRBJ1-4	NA	CASSPRGGYEKLFF	TGTGCCAGCTCACCAAGGGGGGGATATGAAAAACTGTTTTTT
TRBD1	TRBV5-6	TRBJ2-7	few	CASSDGTAPIYEQYF	TGTGCCAGCAGCGATGGGACAGCACCAATCTACGAGCAGTACTTC
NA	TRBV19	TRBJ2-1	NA	CASSIDRGRYNEQFF	TGTGCCAGTAGTATAGACAGGGGACGCTACAATGAGCAGTTCTTC
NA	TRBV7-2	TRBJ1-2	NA	CASSLRTELSNYGYTF	TGTGCCAGCAGCTTACGGACAGAGCTCTCTAACTATGGCTACACCTTC
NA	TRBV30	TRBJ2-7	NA	CAWSSGVKSSYEQYF	TGTGCCTGGAGCAGCGGCGTTAAGAGCTCCTACGAGCAGTACTTC
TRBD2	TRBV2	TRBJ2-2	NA	CASSVGLAGRGRTGELFF	TGTGCCAGCAGTGTTGGACTAGCGGGGAGGGGAAGAACCGGGGAGCTGTTTTTT
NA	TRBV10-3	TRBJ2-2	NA	CAISESTAPNTGELFF	TGTGCCATCAGTGAGTCGACAGCTCCTAACACCGGGGAGCTGTTTTTT
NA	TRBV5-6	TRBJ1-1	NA	CASSLFSRFGDTEAFF	TGTGCCAGCAGCTTATTTTCTCGGTTCGGGGACACTGAAGCTTTCTTT
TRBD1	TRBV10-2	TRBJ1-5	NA	CASTDRPLWPQHF	TGCGCCAGCACGGACAGGCCCCTTTGGCCCCAGCATTTT
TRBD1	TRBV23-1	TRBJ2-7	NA	CASSHRARTGQSYEQYF	TGCGCCAGCAGTCATCGAGCACGAACGGGACAGAGCTACGAGCAGTACTTC
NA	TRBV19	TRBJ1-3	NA	CASRVSRSGNTIYF	TGTGCCAGTAGGGTCTCGCGCTCTGGAAACACCATATATTTT
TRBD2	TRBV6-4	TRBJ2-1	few	CASSATSGRALGSYNEQFF	TGTGCCAGCAGTGCCACTAGCGGGAGGGCCCTAGGCTCCTACAATGAGCAGTTCTTC
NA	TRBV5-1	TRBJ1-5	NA	CASSRGLSNQPQHF	TGCGCCAGCAGCAGGGGTCTGAGCAATCAGCCCCAGCATTTT
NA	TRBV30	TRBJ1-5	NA	CAWSAGAGQPQHF	TGTGCCTGGAGCGCGGGGGCGGGTCAGCCCCAGCATTTT
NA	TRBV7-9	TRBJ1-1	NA	CASSPLGRNTEAFF	TGTGCCAGCAGCCCCTTGGGCAGGAACACTGAAGCTTTCTTT
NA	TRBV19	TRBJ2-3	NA	CASSIGAAEGTDTQYF	TGTGCCAGTAGTATAGGAGCAGCTGAGGGCACAGATACGCAGTATTTT
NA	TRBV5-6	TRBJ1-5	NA	CASSFQGINQPQHF	TGTGCCAGCAGCTTTCAGGGAATCAATCAGCCCCAGCATTTT
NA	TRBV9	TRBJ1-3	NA	CASSAQGSGNTIYF	TGTGCCAGCAGCGCACAGGGATCTGGAAACACCATATATTTT
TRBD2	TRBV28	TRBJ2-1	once	CASSLTSGNNHEQFF	TGTGCCAGCAGTCTGACTAGCGGGAATAACCATGAGCAGTTCTTC
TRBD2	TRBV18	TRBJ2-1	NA	CASSPLLAGINNEQFF	TGTGCCAGCTCACCCCTTTTAGCGGGTATTAACAATGAGCAGTTCTTC
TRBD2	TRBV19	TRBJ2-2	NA	CAISAGAQPGELFF	TGTGCCATATCAGCGGGAGCCCAGCCCGGGGAGCTGTTTTTT
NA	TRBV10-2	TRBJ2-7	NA	CASSELSGVGGVYEQYF	TGCGCCAGCAGTGAGCTTTCGGGGGTAGGGGGGGTCTACGAGCAGTACTTC
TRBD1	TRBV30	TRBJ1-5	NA	CAWGFWDRDQPQHF	TGTGCCTGGGGCTTCTGGGACAGAGATCAGCCCCAGCATTTT
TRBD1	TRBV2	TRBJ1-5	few	CASSDMTGVNQPQHF	TGTGCCAGCAGTGACATGACAGGGGTGAATCAGCCCCAGCATTTT
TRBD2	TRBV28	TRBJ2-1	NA	CASSPAGGPFNEQFF	TGTGCCAGCAGTCCAGCGGGAGGGCCTTTCAATGAGCAGTTCTTC
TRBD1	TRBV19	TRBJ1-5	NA	CASSNYQGALSNQPQHF	TGTGCCAGCTCTAATTATCAGGGGGCGTTGAGCAATCAGCCCCAGCATTTT
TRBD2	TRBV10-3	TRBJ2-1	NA	CAISYGLDIYNEQFF	TGTGCCATCAGCTACGGACTAGATATCTACAATGAGCAGTTCTTC
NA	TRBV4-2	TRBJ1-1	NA	CASSQDLISGSEAFF	TGTGCCAGCAGCCAAGACCTGATTAGCGGGTCTGAAGCTTTCTTT
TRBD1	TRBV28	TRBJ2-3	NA	CASSLVQGATDTQYF	TGTGCCAGCAGTTTGGTCCAGGGGGCAACAGATACGCAGTATTTT
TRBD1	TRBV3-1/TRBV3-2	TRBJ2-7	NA	CASSQAPGTGSYEQYF	TGTGCCAGCAGCCAAGCCCCCGGGACAGGATCCTACGAGCAGTACTTC
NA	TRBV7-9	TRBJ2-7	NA	CASSLTTGSYEQYF	TGTGCCAGCAGCCTAACGACAGGTTCCTACGAGCAGTACTTC
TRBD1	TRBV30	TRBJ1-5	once	CAWSAHRGRGSNQPQHF	TGTGCCTGGAGTGCCCACAGGGGGCGAGGAAGCAATCAGCCCCAGCATTTT
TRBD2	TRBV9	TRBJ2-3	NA	CASSVGSSGSTDTQYF	TGTGCCAGCAGCGTAGGTTCTAGCGGTAGCACAGATACGCAGTATTTT
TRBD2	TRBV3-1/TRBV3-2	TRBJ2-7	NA	CASSQTSAQSSYEQYF	TGTGCCAGCAGCCAGACTAGCGCTCAGAGCTCCTACGAGCAGTACTTC
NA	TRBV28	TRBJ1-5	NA	CASRPGQLPWQPQHF	TGTGCCAGCAGGCCTGGACAGCTTCCCTGGCAGCCCCAGCATTTT
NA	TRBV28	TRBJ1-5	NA	CASNGYGSNQPQHF	TGTGCCAGCAACGGGTATGGGAGCAATCAGCCCCAGCATTTT
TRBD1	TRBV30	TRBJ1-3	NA	CAWGQGAAGNTIYF	TGTGCCTGGGGACAGGGGGCGGCTGGAAACACCATATATTTT
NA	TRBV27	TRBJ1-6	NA	CASSLSLGNSPLHF	TGTGCCAGCAGTTTAAGCCTAGGAAATTCACCCCTCCACTTT
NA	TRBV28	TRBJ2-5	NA	CASNPLDWTQGGTETQYF	TGTGCCAGCAACCCCCTAGACTGGACCCAGGGGGGAACAGAGACCCAGTACTTC